A single sample is the source of the 28 T cell receptor beta chains below, sequenced in a study of CD8 T cells in Susac syndrome. About 0.45 to 1 ug RNA was reverse transcribed with random hexamers. From the immunoSEQ multiplex PCR reads, TCRdb called clonotypes with MiXCR, one entry per CDR3 protein. The table has over 130,000 distinct CDR3 sequences, roughly 94% seen once. The sample taken for sequencing was CD4+ T cells from PBMCs. All receptors derive from a human donor with Susac syndrome.

Comments on this clonotype: One end of the junction varies from germline; a read error may be responsible. This chain links TRBV9 with TRBJ2-3; D is undetermined. The CDR3 is 13 amino acids. Germline-derived CDR1 and CDR2 are SGDLS and YYNGEE. The CDR3 DNA reads TGTGCCAGCAGCGTAGGGGTGTGGGATACGCAGTGTTTT. Translated, it gives CASSVGVWDTQCF.

The CDR3 here is CASTSRDTLQGNYGYTF. In DNA, the CDR3 is TGCGCCAGCACCAGCCGGGACACCCTCCAGGGTAACTATGGCTACACCTTC. V usage is TRBV23-1 and J usage is TRBJ1-2; D may be TRBD1 (6 bases). TRBV23-1 is annotated as an ORF whose role is uncertain. The CDR3 extends over 17 amino acids. With 7 bases removed from V and 1 base from J, the gap between germline ends came to 22 bases.

This clonotype was seen only once. The rearrangement uses TRBV7-6 and TRBJ2-7; the match to TRBD1 covers 9 bases. The CDR3 is 16 residues long. Trimming removed 5 bases from V and 4 bases from J; junction bases left unmatched: 12. Germline-derived CDR1 and CDR2 are SGHVS and FNYEAQ. The CDR3 here is CASSLTPGTGLYEQYF. The CDR3 coding sequence is TGTGCCAGCAGCCTAACTCCCGGGACAGGGCTTTACGAGCAGTACTTC.

This clonotype was counted a single time. V usage is TRBV7-3 and J usage is TRBJ1-5; D is undetermined. The germline V gene has CDR1 SGHTA and CDR2 FQGTGA. V was trimmed by 4 bases and J by 10 bases, leaving 8 bases between them. The CDR3 runs to 11 residues. The CDR3 loop reads CASSSPDPQHF. CDR3 bases: TGTGCCAGCAGCTCCCCCGACCCCCAGCATTTT.

The chain carries TRBV30 and TRBJ2-7; TRBD1 matches 10 bases. J lost 4 bases, V lost 1 base, and 1 base had no gene match. The CDR3 sequence is 13 residues long. CDR1 and CDR2 from the germline V gene are GTSNPN and SVGIG (reference sequence). CDR3 sequence (DNA): TGTGCCTGGAGTGGGGACAGGGGATACGAGCAGTACTTC. As protein: CAWSGDRGYEQYF.

The chain links TRBV28 to TRBJ1-2; D not certain. V was trimmed by 5 bases and J by 7 bases, leaving 11 bases between them. The CDR3 covers 12 residues. The germline V gene has CDR1 MDHEN and CDR2 SYDVKM. The CDR3: CASSKEGLGYTF. The CDR3, as DNA: TGTGCCAGCAGTAAGGAGGGCCTTGGCTACACCTTC.

The chain has TRBV20-1 and TRBJ1-5; D not certain. Looked up from germline, CDR1 is DFQATT and CDR2 is SNEGSKA (reference sequence). V was pared by 3 bases and J by 4 bases, with 10 bases between. The CDR3 totals 13 residues. The CDR3 spells CSARGGVNQPQHF. The DNA of the CDR3 is TGCAGTGCTAGGGGAGGAGTTAATCAGCCCCAGCATTTT.

J is TRBJ1-1 and V is TRBV30; D might be TRBD1 (5 bases). This CDR3 has 12 amino acids. Trimming took 2 bases from V and 6 from J, leaving 10 bases between them. Germline assignment: CDR1 GTSNPN and CDR2 SVGIG (reference sequence). The chain's CDR3 is CAWSRQSPEAFF. As DNA, the CDR3 is TGTGCCTGGAGTCGACAGAGCCCTGAAGCTTTCTTT.

The rearrangement uses TRBV30 and TRBJ2-4, with D possibly being TRBD2 (5 bases). V was pared by 0 bases and J by 1 base, with 10 bases between. The CDR3 spans 15 residues. Germline CDR1 GTSNPN, CDR2 SVGIG (reference sequence). The CDR3 DNA sequence: TGTGCCTGGAGTGTCCGTTCGGGGGCCAAAAACATTCAGTACTTC. This gives the protein CAWSVRSGAKNIQYF.

The rearrangement joins TRBV20-1 to TRBJ2-7, with TRBD1 matching over 8 bases. The CDR3 length is 14 residues. The junction had 8 bases not matched to a gene; V was cut back by 6 bases and J by 1 base. Germline values: CDR1 DFQATT, CDR2 SNEGSKA (reference sequence). Written as DNA, the CDR3 is TGCAGTGCAACCCACAGGGGGGTATCCTACGAGCAGTACTTC. This encodes CSATHRGVSYEQYF.

The chain employs TRBV29-1 and TRBJ1-2, with D possibly TRBD1 on 6 matching bases. The germline gives CDR1 SQVTM, CDR2 ANQGSEA. Trimming removed 5 bases at V and 10 bases at J, with 14 bases between. The CDR3 length is 11 residues. The CDR3 region is CSVWMTGLYTF. The CDR3 DNA reads as TGCAGCGTTTGGATGACAGGACTCTACACCTTC.

The rearrangement links TRBV6-5 to TRBJ2-7; TRBD2 matches at 9 bases. Germline V gives CDR1 MNHEY, CDR2 SVGAGI. Trimming at V came to 0 bases and at J to 3 bases, leaving 9 bases not matched to a gene. This CDR3 spans 17 amino acids. As DNA, the CDR3 is TGTGCCAGCAGTTACTCGCCGGGCCTAGCGGGGAGCTACGAGCAGTACTTC. Its protein product is CASSYSPGLAGSYEQYF.

This chain uses TRBV7-9 with TRBJ2-1, with 8 bases lining up with TRBD1. CDR3 size: 16 residues. Germline lookup yields CDR1 SEHNR and CDR2 FQNEAQ (reference sequence). V shed 6 bases, J shed 0 bases, and the junction held 7 bases outside the gene matches. CDR3 DNA sequence: TGTGCCAGCAGTTGGGACAGGAGATCCTCCTACAATGAGCAGTTCTTC. Translating gives CASSWDRRSSYNEQFF.

The chain carries TRBV19 and TRBJ1-2; possibly TRBD1 for D (5 bases). There are 13 residues in the CDR3. V was shortened by 2 bases and J by 6 bases, with 10 bases between the two germline ends. Germline CDR1 LNHDA, CDR2 SQIVND (reference sequence). CDR3 sequence (DNA): TGTGCCAGTAGTATACAGGGTAGCAATGGCTACACCTTC. Translated: CASSIQGSNGYTF. Supplemented by reference TRBV19 and TRBJ1-2, the full variable domain reads DGGITQSPKYLFRKEGQNVTLSCEQNLNHDAMYWYRQDPGQGLRLIYYSQIVNDFQKGDIAEGYSVSREKKESFPLTVTSAQKNPTAFYLCASSIQGSNGYTFGSGTRLTVV.

The chain recombines TRBV30 with TRBJ2-5; D remains unclear. Germline CDR1 reads GTSNPN; CDR2 reads SVGIG (reference sequence). CDR3 size: 14 residues. Trimming removed 2 bases from V and 1 base from J, with 11 bases in between. The CDR3 loop is CAWSLDWAQETQYF. The DNA of the CDR3 is TGTGCCTGGAGTCTGGATTGGGCCCAAGAGACCCAGTACTTC. Combining the CDR3 with reference TRBV30 and TRBJ2-5 gives the whole variable domain SQTIHQWPATLVQPVGSPLSLECTVEGTSNPNLYWYRQAAGRGLQLLFYSVGIGQISSEVPQNLSASRPQDRQFILSSKKLLLSDSGFYLCAWSLDWAQETQYFGPGTRLLVL.

The genes are TRBV20-1 and TRBJ1-2; 7 bases agree with TRBD1. Germline CDR1 DFQATT, CDR2 SNEGSKA (reference sequence). The CDR3 length is 14 residues. Germline trimming cut 1 base from V and 3 bases from J; bases unmatched to any gene: 5. CDR3 bases: TGCAGTGCTAGAGTCGGGACAGACCACTATGGCTACACCTTC. This encodes CSARVGTDHYGYTF.

The chain recombines TRBV9 with TRBJ2-2; no clear D gene. Trimming cost V 2 bases and J 4 bases, with 9 bases left between them. This CDR3 is built from 14 residues. Germline CDR1 is SGDLS and CDR2 is YYNGEE. The CDR3 sequence: CASSVKDGTGELFF. In DNA form, the CDR3 reads TGTGCCAGCAGCGTCAAAGACGGCACCGGGGAGCTGTTTTTT. Full variable domain (missing parts from reference TRBV9 and TRBJ2-2): DSGVTQTPKHLITATGQRVTLRCSPRSGDLSVYWYQQSLDQGLQFLIQYYNGEERAKGNILERFSAQQFPDLHSELNLSSLELGDSALYFCASSVKDGTGELFFGEGSRLTVL.

The chain recombines TRBV7-2 with TRBJ1-6, with a tentative D call TRBD1 (6 bases). Germline CDR1 is SGHTA and CDR2 is FQGNSA. V lost 5 bases, J lost 5 bases, and 13 bases lay in between. The CDR3 sequence is 15 residues long. In DNA, the CDR3 is TGTGCCAGCAGCGCGTACAGGGCCCATAATTCACCCCTCCACTTT. This translates into CASSAYRAHNSPLHF.

The CDR3 nucleotides read TGTGCCTGGACACAGGGGTATGCAGATACGCAGTATTTT. Protein product: CAWTQGYADTQYF. The rearrangement joins TRBV30 to TRBJ2-3; TRBD1 matches 7 bases. The CDR3 is 13 residues long. With 4 bases clipped from V and 4 bases from J, the junction kept 5 bases outside the gene matches. Germline V gene lookup returns CDR1 GTSNPN and CDR2 SVGIG (reference sequence).

This chain connects TRBV11-1 to TRBJ2-2; D remains ambiguous. The length of the CDR3 is 12 residues. With 7 bases removed from V and 6 bases from J, the gap between germline ends came to 9 bases. Germline loops: CDR1 SGHAT, CDR2 FQDESV (reference sequence). CDR3 in amino acids: CASTQSSGELFF. CDR3 DNA sequence: TGTGCCAGCACTCAGTCATCCGGGGAGCTGTTTTTT. The whole variable domain, remainder taken from reference TRBV11-1 and TRBJ2-2, is EAEVAQSPRYKITEKSQAVAFWCDPISGHATLYWYRQILGQGPELLVQFQDESVVDDSQLPKDRFSAERLKGVDSTLKIQPAELGDSAMYLCASTQSSGELFFGEGSRLTVL.

The rearrangement links TRBV15 to TRBJ1-2, with 7 bases fitting TRBD1. Germline CDR1 and CDR2: LNHNV and YYDKDF (reference sequence). The length of the CDR3 is 15 residues. The junction had 9 bases not matched to a gene; V was cut back by 2 bases and J by 6 bases. The CDR3, as DNA: TGTGCCACCAGCAGACTAGACAGGGAAGAAAATGGCTACACCTTC. Residues: CATSRLDREENGYTF.

The chain has TRBV7-2 and TRBJ1-5; D gene uncertain. With 1 base removed from V and 6 bases from J, the gap between germline ends came to 10 bases. CDR1 is SGHTA and CDR2 is FQGNSA in the germline V gene. The CDR3 loop spans 14 amino acids. CDR3 loop: CASSLVGFPQPQHF. CDR3 bases: TGTGCCAGCAGCTTAGTGGGTTTCCCTCAGCCCCAGCATTTT.

The chain uses TRBV4-1 and TRBJ2-6; maybe TRBD1 (6 bases). This CDR3 spans 19 amino acids. The germline V gene encodes CDR1 MGHRA and CDR2 YSYEKL. Trimming shortened V by 4 bases and J by 3 bases, and 22 bases separated the two germline ends. The chain's CDR3 is CASSLMGNRESGGANVLTF. In DNA, the CDR3 is TGCGCCAGCAGCCTAATGGGTAACAGGGAAAGTGGTGGGGCCAACGTCCTGACTTTC.

The chain employs TRBV25-1 and TRBJ2-3, with 7 bases that match TRBD2. Germline assignment: CDR1 MGHDK and CDR2 SYGVNS. The CDR3 length is 17 residues. Trimming at V came to 1 base and at J to 2 bases, leaving 9 bases not matched to a gene. The CDR3 region has the DNA TGTGCCAGCAGTGAATTTGGAGGCGGGAGTCTCACAGATACGCAGTATTTT. Translating gives CASSEFGGGSLTDTQYF.

The V gene is TRBV20-1, the J gene TRBJ2-7; 12 nucleotides line up with TRBD1. Trimming cost V 2 bases and J 4 bases; bases outside gene matches: 3. The CDR3 is made up of 14 amino acids. Germline V gives CDR1 DFQATT, CDR2 SNEGSKA (reference sequence). The CDR3 nucleotides are TGCAGTGCTAGACAGGGACAGGGGGCTTACGAGCAGTACTTC. Translated, it gives CSARQGQGAYEQYF.

This chain uses TRBV25-1 with TRBJ1-1; possibly TRBD1 for D (5 bases). From germline, CDR1 is MGHDK and CDR2 SYGVNS. The V gene lost 3 bases and the J gene lost 4 bases, with 12 bases spanning the gap. The length of the CDR3 is 14 residues. CDR3 loop: CASSDRHTGTEAFF. CDR3 nucleotide sequence: TGTGCCAGCAGTGATCGACATACAGGCACTGAAGCTTTCTTT. Complete variable domain (other parts from reference TRBV25-1 and TRBJ1-1): EADIYQTPRYLVIGTGKKITLECSQTMGHDKMYWYQQDPGMELHLIHYSYGVNSTEKGDLSSESTVSRIRTEHFPLTLESARPSHTSQYLCASSDRHTGTEAFFGQGTRLTVV.

The chain joins TRBV12-3 or TRBV12-4 to TRBJ1-2; D possibly corresponds to TRBD1 (6 bases). V shed 5 bases and J shed 8 bases, with 15 bases lying between them. The CDR3 runs 13 residues. CDR3 coding DNA: TGTGCCAGCAGTCAATCCGCGACAGGCGGCTACACCTTC. Its protein is CASSQSATGGYTF.

The chain is built from TRBV14 and TRBJ1-2, with D unclear. Per the germline V gene, CDR1 is SGHDN and CDR2 is FVKESK. V lost 0 bases and J lost 4, with 6 bases in between. The CDR3 runs to 13 residues. Here the CDR3 reads CASSQDLAYGYTF. As DNA, the CDR3 is TGTGCCAGCAGCCAAGATTTGGCCTATGGCTACACCTTC.